Shown below are 18 T cell receptor beta chains from a single sample sequenced in a study of regulatory T cells in long-lasting Graves disease. Sequencing libraries for TCR beta were prepared with iRepertoire HTBI primers and Arm-PCR of CDR3 regions. TCRdb independently ran MiXCR on the multiplex PCR reads; one entry per CDR3 protein. The sample shows about 530,000 distinct CDR3 sequences, 15% to 20% of them seen only once. As to time point: newly diagnosed GD, antithyroid drugs for less than 3 months. The TCR library was prepared using RNA isolated from PBMCs. The same sample was also studied in work on T cells in Graves' hyperthyroidism and ophthalmopathy.

The starting material was peripheral blood mononuclear cells (PBMCs), obtained at new diagnosis, from a patient treated with antithyroid drugs. The receptors here all came from a woman aged 35-65 years with Graves disease.

The sample holds a few counts of this clonotype. Being one base from a much bigger clone, this may be a read error. The V gene is TRBV20-1, the J gene TRBJ2-3; 8 bases agree with TRBD2. TRBJ2-7 matches the DNA end more closely, so the J call is doubtful. The CDR3 sequence is 13 residues long. CDR1 and CDR2 (germline): DFQATT, SNEGSKA (reference sequence). In DNA, the CDR3 is TGCAGTGTGGGTAGCGGGGCTTCCTACGAGCAGTACTTC. Its translation is CSVGSGASYEQYF.

Concerning this clonotype itself: One end of the junction fails to match germline, which may point to a read error. The chain carries TRBV5-1 and TRBJ2-1; TRBD1 or TRBD2 may be the D gene (6 bases each). Germline CDR1 SGHRS, CDR2 YFSETQ. The CDR3 has 14 residues. This CDR3 is CASSPRLEGDEQFF. The CDR3, as DNA: TGTGCCAGCAGCCCCCGTCTGGAGGGGGATGAGCAGTTCTTC.

A few counts support this clonotype. This rearrangement joins TRBV12-3 or TRBV12-4 to TRBJ2-2, with 7 bases that match TRBD1. The J segment lost 4 bases and the V segment lost 6 bases, leaving 8 bases of the junction unmatched. The CDR3 runs 15 residues. This chain's CDR3 is CASRTGTASTGELFF. The CDR3 bases are TGTGCCAGCAGAACCGGGACAGCGAGCACCGGGGAGCTGTTTTTT.

This clonotype was observed at least ten times. The genes are TRBV20-1 and TRBJ1-1, with 7 nucleotides matching TRBD1. CDR3 size: 14 residues. Germline lookup yields CDR1 DFQATT and CDR2 SNEGSKA (reference sequence). The trim removed 5 bases at V and 2 bases at J, leaving 8 bases unmatched. The CDR3 DNA reads TGCAGTGCTCCCAGGGGGACGGGTAACACTGAAGCTTTCTTT. Translating it yields CSAPRGTGNTEAFF.

As regards this clonotype: This sequence may be a read error, since a much larger clone differs from it by one base. The chain couples TRBV11-3 to TRBJ1-3; 8 positions match TRBD1. The length of the CDR3 is 16 residues. Germline CDR1 and CDR2: SGHNT and YENEEA. CDR3 sequence reads: CASSLGGTGSGNTVYF. CDR3 DNA sequence: TGTGCCAGCAGCTTAGGTGGGACAGGCTCTGGAAACACCGTATATTTT.

The chain recombines TRBV7-6 with TRBJ2-7; D ambiguous. V shed 4 bases and J shed 3 bases, with 10 bases lying between them. This CDR3 contains 13 residues. Germline lookup yields CDR1 SGHVS and CDR2 FNYEAQ. The DNA for the CDR3 is TGTGCCAGCAGCTATGAGAACGGCTACGAGCAGTACTTC. This translates into CASSYENGYEQYF.

Only a few counts were recorded for this clonotype. With a much larger clone just one base away, this may be a read error. V and J are TRBV30 and TRBJ1-2, with D unresolved. Per the germline V gene, CDR1 is GTSNPN and CDR2 is SVGIG (reference sequence). This CDR3 has 12 residues. The CDR3 loop reads CAWGRTNYGHTF. CDR3 nucleotides: TGTGCCTGGGGCCGAACTAACTATGGCCACACCTTC.

Comments on this clonotype: As the CDR3 is not closed by the conserved phenylalanine or tryptophan, this likely results from a read error. The chain couples TRBV28 to TRBJ1-1, with unresolved D. The CDR3 has 12 residues. Germline assignment: CDR1 MDHEN and CDR2 SYDVKM. Here the CDR3 DNA reads TGCGCCAGCAGTTTCCTACCGGGAGGGGCTTTCTGT. This translates into CASSFLPGGAFC.

The sample holds many counts of this clonotype. The chain recombines TRBV12-3 or TRBV12-4 with TRBJ2-3; TRBD1 aligns across 10 bases. The V gene end was trimmed by 5 bases and the J gene end by 3 bases; junction bases not matched to a gene: 8. This CDR3 is built from 16 residues. The CDR3 DNA sequence: TGTGCCAGCAGTCCTTGGACAGGGGGGTTGACAGATACGCAGTATTTT. Its protein product is CASSPWTGGLTDTQYF.

Worth noting for this clonotype: A read error may explain this, as a much larger clone is one base away. The chain joins TRBV4-2 to TRBJ1-1, with a possible D match to TRBD1 (5 bases). The CDR3 covers 15 residues. The germline CDR1 and CDR2 sequences are LGHNA and YNFKEQ. V gave up 0 bases and J gave up 4 bases, with 12 bases separating them. DNA for the CDR3: TGTGCCAGCAGCCAAGACCGGGGCAGCGGCACTGAAGCTTTCTTT. Its protein is CASSQDRGSGTEAFF.

This clonotype occurred a few times. This chain uses TRBV7-9 with TRBJ2-1; either TRBD1 or TRBD2 may supply D (5 bases each). The CDR3 has 15 amino acids. The V and J ends lost 1 base and 9 bases respectively, with 16 bases between them. From germline, CDR1 is SEHNR and CDR2 FQNEAQ (reference sequence). CDR3 DNA: TGTGCCAGCAGCTTAGGGGGGTCGGGGTTGGGTGAGCAGTTCTTC. Its translation is CASSLGGSGLGEQFF.

As for this clonotype: This may be a read error, as it is one base from a much larger clone. The V call is TRBV2, the J call TRBJ2-5; D is unclear. CDR3 length: 11 amino acids. Germline lookup yields CDR1 SNHLY and CDR2 FYNNEI. V dropped 9 bases and J dropped 3 bases, with 8 bases sitting between them. CDR3 sequence: CASAPEETQYF. The CDR3 DNA follows: TGTGCCAGTGCGCCGGAAGAGACCCAGTACTTC.

This clonotype was recorded many times. CDR3 sequence reads: CASSTRMPETQYF. CDR3 sequence (DNA): TGTGCCAGCAGCACCCGAATGCCAGAGACCCAGTACTTC. The chain has TRBV5-5 and TRBJ2-5; unclear D gene. V was shortened by 4 bases and J by 4 bases, with 11 bases between the two germline ends. The CDR3 spans 13 residues. The germline V gene has CDR1 SGHKS and CDR2 YYEKEE (reference sequence). The full variable domain, in which reference TRBV5-5 and TRBJ2-5 provide the parts outside the CDR3, is DAGVTQSPTHLIKTRGQQVTLRCSPISGHKSVSWYQQVLGQGPQFIFQYYEKEERGRGNFPDRFSARQFPNYSSELNVNALLLGDSALYLCASSTRMPETQYFGPGTRLLVL.

This clonotype was detected a few times. This chain joins TRBV6-2 or TRBV6-3 and TRBJ2-3; 10 nucleotides line up with TRBD1. The last part of the DNA fits TRBJ2-5 better; the J call may be wrong. This CDR3 comprises 16 residues. The V gene's germline CDR1 is MNHEY and CDR2 SVGEGT. Written as DNA, the CDR3 is TGTGCCAGCAGTTACTCGGGGACAGGGGAGGGGGAGACCCAGTACTTC. This translates into CASSYSGTGEGETQYF.

This clonotype was counted at least ten times. The chain has TRBV6-2 or TRBV6-3 and TRBJ1-1; maybe TRBD1 (6 bases). CDR3 length equals 15 residues. The V end was cut by 5 bases, the J end by 4 bases, with 17 bases between. From germline, CDR1 is MNHEY and CDR2 SVGEGT. The CDR3 region is CASSEKTLGATEAFF. CDR3 nucleotides: TGTGCCAGCAGTGAAAAAACTCTGGGGGCCACTGAAGCTTTCTTT.

The V and J genes are TRBV6-1 and TRBJ1-4; D is unclear. Trimming shortened V by 3 bases and J by 3 bases, and 5 bases separated the two germline ends. The CDR3 spans 13 residues. Germline V gives CDR1 MNHNS, CDR2 SASEGT. The CDR3 nucleotides read TGTGCCAGCAGTGATTGGGCTAATGAAAAACTGTTTTTT. Amino acids: CASSDWANEKLFF.

This chain connects TRBV20-1 to TRBJ1-1; D perhaps matches TRBD1 (5 bases). CDR1 and CDR2 from the germline V gene are DFQATT and SNEGSKA (reference sequence). The CDR3 length is 13 residues. The CDR3 is CSGLGPSDTEAFF. The CDR3 DNA follows: TGCAGCGGACTGGGACCCTCAGACACTGAAGCTTTCTTT.

This clonotype was seen only a few times. CDR3: CASSWDSGDEKLFF. The CDR3, as DNA: TGTGCCAGCAGCTGGGACAGCGGGGATGAAAAACTGTTTTTT. The gene calls are TRBV5-5 and TRBJ1-4; TRBD1 matches at 7 bases. The CDR3 length is 14 residues. Trimming at V came to 3 bases and at J to 6 bases, leaving 5 bases not matched to a gene. CDR1 SGHKS and CDR2 YYEKEE come from the germline V gene (reference sequence). Supplemented by reference TRBV5-5 and TRBJ1-4, the full variable domain reads DAGVTQSPTHLIKTRGQQVTLRCSPISGHKSVSWYQQVLGQGPQFIFQYYEKEERGRGNFPDRFSARQFPNYSSELNVNALLLGDSALYLCASSWDSGDEKLFFGSGTQLSVL.